These T cell receptor beta chains were read from a single sample in a study of regulatory T cells in long-lasting Graves disease. TCRdb called the multiplex PCR reads again in MiXCR, with one record for every CDR3 protein. The profile covers hundreds of thousands of distinct CDR3 sequences, with around 21% appearing a single time and less than 25% taken by the ten largest. Sample: peripheral blood mononuclear cells (PBMCs), taken when the disease was refractory, from a patient treated with antithyroid drugs. The receptors derive from a female donor with Graves disease. Each CDR3 is given with its conserved first and last residue. Fields, in order: V gene, D gene, J gene, clone size, CDR3 protein, CDR3 DNA. The D gene is left open where the match is weak. Some rows have no size entry. The others give once, few or many, or a class for an expanded clone.

TRBV2,TRBD1,TRBJ1-2,many,CASNPGQDAYGYTF,TGTGCCAGCAATCCGGGACAGGATGCGTATGGCTACACCTTC
TRBV12-3/TRBV12-4,NA,TRBJ1-2,few,CASSQRLGGYTF,TGTGCCAGCAGTCAACGCCTGGGGGGCTACACCTTC
TRBV12-5,NA,TRBJ2-7,NA,CASGFGGYEQYF,TGTGCTAGTGGTTTCGGGGGCTACGAGCAGTACTTC
TRBV10-3,TRBD1,TRBJ2-7,few,CAIGAGGTYEQYF,TGTGCCATCGGGGCAGGGGGAACCTACGAGCAGTACTTC
TRBV20-1,TRBD1,TRBJ1-5,few,CSADGTGSNQPQHF,TGCAGTGCCGATGGGACAGGGTCCAATCAGCCCCAGCATTTT
TRBV15,TRBD2,TRBJ2-7,NA,CATSSPLAGGPYEQYF,TGTGCCACCAGCAGCCCCCTAGCGGGAGGGCCCTACGAGCAGTACTTC
TRBV11-2,NA,TRBJ2-2,few,CASSSITGFTGELFF,TGTGCCAGCAGCTCAATAACGGGGTTCACCGGGGAGCTGTTTTTT
TRBV29-1,TRBD1,TRBJ2-5,many,CSARTGEETQYF,TGCAGCGCCAGGACAGGGGAAGAGACCCAGTACTTC
TRBV30,NA,TRBJ1-5,NA,CAWESGVRQPQHF,TGTGCCTGGGAATCAGGGGTCCGTCAGCCCCAGCATTTT
TRBV6-5,TRBD1,TRBJ2-2,many,CASSYSGDRRLFF,TGTGCCAGCAGTTACTCGGGGGACAGGAGGCTGTTTTTT
TRBV12-3/TRBV12-4,NA,TRBJ2-5,NA,CASSRVQETQYF,TGTGCCAGCAGCCGCGTGCAAGAGACCCAGTACTTC
TRBV19,NA,TRBJ2-2,few,CASSILALTGELFF,TGTGCCAGTAGTATACTGGCTCTCACCGGGGAGCTGTTTTTT
TRBV7-2,NA,TRBJ1-1,many,CASSLREQDIRDTEAFF,TGTGCCAGCAGCCTCCGAGAGCAGGACATAAGGGACACTGAAGCTTTCTTT
TRBV25-1,TRBD1,TRBJ2-1,once,CASSSPGQGETAAGDNEQFF,TGTGCCAGCAGTTCTCCGGGACAGGGGGAAACTGCTGCTGGAGACAATGAGCAGTTCTTC
TRBV27,NA,TRBJ1-6,NA,CASSLGVFGSPLHF,TGTGCCAGCAGTTTAGGGGTTTTCGGTTCACCCCTCCACTTT
TRBV27,TRBD2,TRBJ2-7,many,CASTFRAGGPYEQYF,TGTGCCAGCACGTTTCGAGCGGGAGGGCCCTACGAGCAGTACTTC
TRBV5-1,TRBD1,TRBJ1-1,once,CASSFSGQRSNTEAFF,TGCGCCAGCAGCTTCTCGGGACAGCGATCTAACACTGAAGCTTTCTTT
TRBV2,NA,TRBJ2-2,NA,CASRALGAGELFF,TGTGCCAGCAGGGCCCTTGGGGCCGGGGAGCTGTTTTTT